The 22 T cell receptor beta chains below come from one sample, sequenced in a study of beta chain features in type 1 diabetes. Of the isolated RNA, all was reverse transcribed, and so the sequenced material was expressed TCRB transcripts. The method was immunoSEQ multiplex PCR; TCRdb's version includes in-frame clones alone and lacks a portion of them. This table holds roughly 170,000 clones, less than 15% found once. Sequencing used central memory CD4+ T cells from blood. The origin of the receptors is a woman aged 18-30 years in good health.

There are a few counts of this clone. V and J are TRBV5-1 and TRBJ2-3; the match to TRBD1 covers 8 bases. The germline CDR1 and CDR2 sequences are SGHRS and YFSETQ. V gave up 6 bases and J gave up 6 bases; unmatched junction bases: 9. The CDR3 runs 14 residues. The CDR3 DNA reads TGCGCCAGCATAAGGACAGGGTTCGACGATACGCAGTATTTT. Translating gives CASIRTGFDDTQYF.

This chain uses TRBV18 with TRBJ1-5, with D perhaps TRBD1 (6 bases). Trimming took off 3 bases at V and 6 bases at J, with 9 bases between the two ends. CDR3 length equals 13 residues. Germline V gene lookup returns CDR1 KGHSH and CDR2 LQKENI. The CDR3 bases are TGTGCCAGCTCACCTGGGGGCGGTCAGCCCCAGCATTTT. Its translation is CASSPGGGQPQHF.

V is TRBV14 and J is TRBJ1-1; D is unclear. Germline values: CDR1 SGHDN, CDR2 FVKESK. V lost 7 bases and J 0 bases, leaving 9 bases between the germline ends. The CDR3 length is 13 residues. The CDR3 bases are TGTGCCAGCAAACAGAGCCTGAACACTGAAGCTTTCTTT. It is translated as CASKQSLNTEAFF.

This clone was seen a handful of times. This chain connects TRBV11-2 to TRBJ2-7; 7 positions agree with TRBD1. V lost 1 base and J lost 1; bases outside the gene matches: 7. This CDR3 is built from 16 residues. Looked up from germline, CDR1 is SGHAT and CDR2 is FQNNGV. The CDR3 DNA is TGTGCCAGCAGCTTAGCCCCGGGACAGACTTCCTACGAGCAGTACTTC. Encoded protein: CASSLAPGQTSYEQYF.

The chain employs TRBV27 and TRBJ2-7; D is possibly TRBD2 (7 bases). This CDR3 has 18 residues. Trimming removed 2 bases from V and 2 bases from J, with 22 bases in between. In germline, CDR1 is MNHEY, CDR2 SMNVEV (reference sequence). CDR3 bases: TGTGCCAGCAGTTTACGGGCTCCTACAGGGAGGGGAACCTACGAGCAGTACTTC. It translates to CASSLRAPTGRGTYEQYF.

This clone has a handful of counts. The chain couples TRBV28 to TRBJ2-7, with a tentative D call TRBD2 (7 bases). The CDR3 has 15 amino acids. V was clipped by 3 bases and J by 6 bases, with 18 bases between them. Germline V gene data show CDR1 as MDHEN and CDR2 as SYDVKM. The CDR3 nucleotides are TGTGCCAGCAGTTTCTACCTGGCGGGGGCGAGCGAGCAGTACTTC. This translates into CASSFYLAGASEQYF.

The rearrangement links TRBV5-5 to TRBJ2-1; D is unclear. V was pared by 4 bases and J by 1 base, with 12 bases between. Germline V lookup: CDR1 SGHKS, CDR2 YYEKEE (reference sequence). CDR3 length: 15 amino acids. The CDR3 DNA reads TGTGCCAGCAGCCTCACGTCAGGTTCCTACAATGAGCAGTTCTTC. Protein sequence: CASSLTSGSYNEQFF.

The chain is built from TRBV29-1 and TRBJ2-3; TRBD1 aligns across 10 bases. The CDR3 loop spans 13 amino acids. V was pared by 7 bases and J by 3 bases, with 4 bases of the junction left unmatched. CDR1 SQVTM and CDR2 ANQGSEA come from the germline V gene. CDR3 residues: CSAGTGVTDTQYF. The CDR3 DNA follows: TGCAGCGCTGGGACAGGGGTGACAGATACGCAGTATTTT.

The chain links TRBV11-2 to TRBJ2-3; D is perhaps TRBD2 (6 bases). This CDR3 spans 14 amino acids. Germline-derived CDR1 and CDR2 are SGHAT and FQNNGV. The V and J ends lost 5 bases and 5 bases respectively, with 14 bases between them. This CDR3 is CASSQPREKDTQYF. CDR3 nucleotide sequence: TGTGCCAGCAGCCAACCCCGGGAGAAAGATACGCAGTATTTT.

This clone was recorded many times. This chain uses TRBV19 with TRBJ2-6, with a tentative D call TRBD1 (6 bases). Trimming removed 7 bases from V and 2 bases from J, with 12 bases in between. This CDR3 comprises 15 residues. Germline-derived CDR1 and CDR2 are LNHDA and SQIVND (reference sequence). CDR3 bases: TGTGCCAGTACCCAACAGGGAGCTGGGGCCAACGTCCTGACTTTC. Translation gives CASTQQGAGANVLTF.

This clone was counted between two and nine times. The chain is built from TRBV15 and TRBJ2-3, with no clear D. The CDR3 spans 13 residues. V gave up 0 bases and J gave up 13 bases, with 14 bases separating them. Looked up from germline, CDR1 is LNHNV and CDR2 is YYDKDF (reference sequence). The chain's CDR3 is CATSRDEASLEYF. For the CDR3, the DNA is TGTGCCACCAGCAGAGATGAGGCAAGCCTGGAGTATTTT.

The genes are TRBV18 and TRBJ1-2, with D possibly matching TRBD1 (5 bases). Germline CDR1 is KGHSH and CDR2 is LQKENI. The CDR3 contains 14 residues. Trimming removed 2 bases from V and 4 bases from J, with 11 bases in between. CDR3 region: CASSPSRQGYGYTF. CDR3 in DNA: TGTGCCAGCTCACCATCTCGCCAGGGCTATGGCTACACCTTC.

This clone has only a few counts. This sequence joins TRBV28 and TRBJ1-2; 8 bases are shared with TRBD1. Losses at the gene ends were 5 bases for V and 7 bases for J; bases not matched to a gene: 3. Per the germline V gene, CDR1 is MDHEN and CDR2 is SYDVKM. CDR3 size: 12 residues. CDR3 nucleotides: TGTGCCAGCAGTACGGACAGGGTTGGCTACACCTTC. Protein product: CASSTDRVGYTF.

Only a few counts were recorded for this clone. Germline and junction disagree at one end, which may indicate a read error. The rearrangement joins TRBV28 to TRBJ1-2; D remains ambiguous. The CDR3 is 11 residues long. CDR1 MDHEN and CDR2 SYDVKM come from the germline V gene. As DNA, the CDR3 is TGTGCCAGCAGTGGAAGTGGCCCGACTGTCTTC. Its translation: CASSGSGPTVF.

The chain carries TRBV30 and TRBJ2-3; no firm D call. V gave up 5 bases and J gave up 2 bases, with 14 bases separating them. Germline values: CDR1 GTSNPN, CDR2 SVGIG (reference sequence). The CDR3 is 14 amino acids. CDR3 bases: TGTGCCTGGGGCCGCACCCCTTCCACAGATACGCAGTATTTT. Its protein is CAWGRTPSTDTQYF. Full variable domain (rest looked up from reference TRBV30 and TRBJ2-3): SQTIHQWPATLVQPVGSPLSLECTVEGTSNPNLYWYRQAAGRGLQLLFYSVGIGQISSEVPQNLSASRPQDRQFILSSKKLLLSDSGFYLCAWGRTPSTDTQYFGPGTRLTVL.

The sample holds a few counts of this clone. The chain is built from TRBV9 and TRBJ2-5; TRBD1 matches 7 bases. This CDR3 comprises 15 residues. CDR1 is SGDLS, CDR2 YYNGEE, per germline. With 1 base clipped from V and 3 bases from J, the junction kept 6 bases outside the gene matches. Here the CDR3 reads CASSVSPGTEETQYF. The CDR3 bases are TGTGCCAGCAGCGTATCTCCCGGGACAGAAGAGACCCAGTACTTC.

This clone was found a few times. This chain links TRBV4-1 with TRBJ2-7, with 15 bases matching TRBD2. The CDR3 spans 20 residues. V was pared by 3 bases and J by 0 bases, with 12 bases of the junction left unmatched. Germline V gives CDR1 MGHRA, CDR2 YSYEKL. The CDR3 reads CASSHRQWTSGRVSSYEQYF. Written as DNA, the CDR3 is TGCGCCAGCAGCCACCGCCAATGGACTAGCGGGAGGGTGAGCTCCTACGAGCAGTACTTC.

This clone was seen at least ten times. The chain uses TRBV30 and TRBJ2-1; D unresolved. Trimming removed 0 bases from V and 7 bases from J, with 7 bases in between. Germline V CDR1 and CDR2: GTSNPN, SVGIG (reference sequence). The CDR3 length is 12 residues. CDR3 amino acids: CAWSVMTNEQFF. For the CDR3, the DNA is TGTGCCTGGAGTGTAATGACTAATGAGCAGTTCTTC.

There are a few counts of this clone. The chain uses TRBV4-3 and TRBJ1-2; TRBD1 aligns across 7 bases. The CDR3 is 14 amino acids. With 4 bases clipped from V and 2 bases from J, the junction kept 4 bases outside the gene matches. CDR1 is LGHNA and CDR2 is YSLEER in the germline V gene. CDR3 in amino acids: CASSRKQGNYGYTF. CDR3 DNA sequence: TGCGCCAGCAGCCGGAAACAGGGGAACTATGGCTACACCTTC.

This clone appeared many times. The J gene is TRBJ2-7, the V gene TRBV30; D not certain. Between the trimmed V and J ends, which lost 1 base and 1 base, there was a span of 11 bases. Germline V gives CDR1 GTSNPN, CDR2 SVGIG (reference sequence). The CDR3 has 14 residues. The CDR3 bases are TGTGCCTGGAGTGGACAAACCTCTTCCTACGAGCAGTACTTC. Translating it yields CAWSGQTSSYEQYF.

This clone appeared a few times. J is TRBJ2-3 and V is TRBV29-1, with 8 nucleotides matching TRBD2. Germline V gene lookup returns CDR1 SQVTM and CDR2 ANQGSEA. The CDR3 covers 15 residues. V was pared by 3 bases and J by 3 bases, with 8 bases of the junction left unmatched. DNA for the CDR3: TGCAGCGTTGAGGCGGGGGGTTTGTGGACAGATACGCAGTATTTT. It is translated as CSVEAGGLWTDTQYF.

In this sample, this clone turned up a few times. The chain is built from TRBV7-2 and TRBJ2-5; TRBD2 aligns across 8 bases. This CDR3 region has 15 residues. Germline CDR1 reads SGHTA; CDR2 reads FQGNSA. V trimming: 4 bases; J trimming: 4 bases; junction bases outside the gene matches: 8. Written as DNA, the CDR3 is TGTGCCAGCAGCTCCGGGACTAGGAAGAGAGAGACCCAGTACTTC. Protein: CASSSGTRKRETQYF.